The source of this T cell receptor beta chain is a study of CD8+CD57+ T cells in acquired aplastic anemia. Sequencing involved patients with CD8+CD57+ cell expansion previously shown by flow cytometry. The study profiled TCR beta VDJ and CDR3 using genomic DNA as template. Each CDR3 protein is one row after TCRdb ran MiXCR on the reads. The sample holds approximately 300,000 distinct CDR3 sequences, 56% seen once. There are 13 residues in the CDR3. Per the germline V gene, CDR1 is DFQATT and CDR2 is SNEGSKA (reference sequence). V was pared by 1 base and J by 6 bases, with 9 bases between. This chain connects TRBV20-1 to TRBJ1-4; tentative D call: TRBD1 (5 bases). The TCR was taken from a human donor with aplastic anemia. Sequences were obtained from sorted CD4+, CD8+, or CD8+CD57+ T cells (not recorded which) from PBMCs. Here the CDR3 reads CSARGGTDEKLFF. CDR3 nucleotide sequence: TGCAGTGCTAGAGGGGGGACGGATGAAAAACTGTTTTTT.